The 6 T cell receptor beta chains presented below share a single source sample, sequenced in a study of shared clonotypes between healthy human individuals. Libraries were prepared by immunoSEQ multiplex PCR; TCRdb keeps only in-frame clonotypes and omits some of them. The sample comprises about 490,000 clones, roughly 78% of which are singletons, and approximately 12% rests with the top ten. Sequencing was done on a sample of PBMCs. The receptors shown here come from a woman between 40 and 50 years old in good health. Some clones in this sample may be carry-over from other donors' samples.

Only one count was recorded for this clone. The chain carries TRBV10-2 and TRBJ2-7; TRBD2 matches 12 bases. The junction had 5 bases not matched to a gene; V was cut back by 8 bases and J by 0 bases. Per germline, CDR1 WSHSY and CDR2 SAAADI. The length of the CDR3 is 15 residues. The CDR3 protein is CASAGTSGLSYEQYF. CDR3 sequence (DNA): TGCGCCAGCGCAGGGACTAGCGGGCTCTCCTACGAGCAGTACTTC.

This chain uses TRBV25-1 with TRBJ2-1; TRBD1 might be the D (5 bases). With 4 bases removed from V and 3 bases from J, the gap between germline ends came to 7 bases. This CDR3 has 13 amino acids. Germline V gene lookup returns CDR1 MGHDK and CDR2 SYGVNS. The CDR3 loop reads CASSGGHYNEQFF. For the CDR3, the DNA is TGTGCCAGCAGTGGGGGCCACTACAATGAGCAGTTCTTC. Looking up the rest from reference TRBV25-1 and TRBJ2-1 gives the full variable domain: EADIYQTPRYLVIGTGKKITLECSQTMGHDKMYWYQQDPGMELHLIHYSYGVNSTEKGDLSSESTVSRIRTEHFPLTLESARPSHTSQYLCASSGGHYNEQFFGPGTRLTVL.

This clone has more than one count but fewer than ten. The chain combines TRBV10-3 with TRBJ1-4; TRBD1 might be the D (5 bases). Looked up from germline, CDR1 is ENHRY and CDR2 is SYGVKD. The CDR3 has 14 amino acids. Trimming took off 3 bases at V and 5 bases at J, with 10 bases between the two ends. In nucleotides, the CDR3 is TGTGCCATCAGTGATTCAAGGGACAATGAAAAACTGTTTTTT. Protein sequence: CAISDSRDNEKLFF.

The rearrangement uses TRBV19 and TRBJ1-2; no reliable D call. The CDR3 runs 13 residues. The ends were cut back, 4 bases at V and 8 bases at J, with 14 bases in the middle. The germline V gene has CDR1 LNHDA and CDR2 SQIVND (reference sequence). The CDR3 sequence is CASSSSQTEGYTF. The CDR3 DNA reads TGTGCCAGTAGTAGTTCCCAGACGGAAGGCTACACCTTC.

Concerning this clone itself: Other DNA sequences from this sample encode an identical CDR3 as well. This chain uses TRBV5-1 with TRBJ2-5; D is undetermined. With 0 bases removed from V and 4 bases from J, the gap between germline ends came to 7 bases. Germline assignment: CDR1 SGHRS and CDR2 YFSETQ. The CDR3 is made up of 13 amino acids. The chain's CDR3 is CASSLAGGETQYF. As DNA, the CDR3 is TGCGCCAGCAGCTTGGCGGGCGGAGAGACCCAGTACTTC.

On this clone: Being one base from a much bigger clone, this may be a read error. The chain links TRBV11-2 to TRBJ2-7; possibly TRBD2 for D (5 bases). Germline CDR1 and CDR2: SGHAT and FQNNGV. The CDR3 is 16 amino acids. The CDR3 coding sequence is TGTGCCGGCAGCTTAGAGGCGGCCCTAGCCCCCTACGAGCAGTACTTC. This encodes CAGSLEAALAPYEQYF.